A single sample gave rise to the 8 T cell receptor beta chains below, sequenced in a study of CD8 T cells in ankylosing spondylitis. MiXCR, applied by TCRdb to the 5' RACE reads, yields one record per CDR3 protein. Of about 240,000 distinct CDR3 sequences in the sample, about 24% were seen once. Sequencing was performed on blood, either unsorted or a sorted T cell fraction (not recorded which). The receptor source for this set is a male donor with ankylosing spondylitis or in good health (not recorded which).

The rearrangement links TRBV3-1 to TRBJ2-1; a weak D match, TRBD1 (6 bases). The germline V gene encodes CDR1 LGHDT and CDR2 YNNKEL (reference sequence). The CDR3 sequence is 12 residues long. The V end was cut by 1 base, the J end by 14 bases, with 12 bases between. CDR3 residues: CASSQGSDSEFF. CDR3 nucleotides: TGTGCCAGCAGCCAAGGTTCGGACAGTGAGTTCTTC.

This clonotype was detected many times. The V call is TRBV5-1, the J call TRBJ2-1, with D maybe TRBD2 (5 bases). The CDR3 sequence is 15 residues long. The V end was cut by 3 bases, the J end by 9 bases, with 19 bases between. Germline V gene sequence: CDR1 SGHRS, CDR2 YFSETQ. CDR3 region: CASSSRPDTSSEQFF. DNA of the CDR3: TGCGCCAGCAGCTCAAGGCCGGATACTAGTTCTGAGCAGTTCTTC.

The chain is built from TRBV29-1 and TRBJ2-7, with D perhaps being TRBD1 or TRBD2 (5 bases each). Germline V gene lookup returns CDR1 SQVTM and CDR2 ANQGSEA. V was shortened by 6 bases and J by 1 base, with 13 bases between the two germline ends. The CDR3 consists of 13 residues. The CDR3 protein is CSVTGRKSYEQYF. CDR3 nucleotide sequence: TGCAGCGTGACGGGGCGGAAATCCTACGAGCAGTACTTC.

The chain has TRBV12-3 or TRBV12-4 and TRBJ2-5, with TRBD2 identical over 7 bases. With V trimmed by 6 bases and J by 7 bases, 17 bases remained unmatched. The CDR3 contains 16 residues. CDR3 nucleotide sequence: TGTGCCAGCAGCCGCCGTGGGATGGGCGGGGAGGGGACCCAGTACTTC. Translated, it gives CASSRRGMGGEGTQYF.

The V call is TRBV20-1, the J call TRBJ2-5, with D possibly TRBD2 on 5 matching bases. Trimming removed 5 bases at V and 5 bases at J, with 18 bases between. CDR1 is DFQATT and CDR2 is SNEGSKA in the germline V gene (reference sequence). CDR3 length equals 14 residues. Written as DNA, the CDR3 is TGCAGTGCTCTCTCCCCTTTGCAGCGGGAGACCCAGTACTTC. It specifies CSALSPLQRETQYF.

Details on this clonotype: Just one base apart from a much larger clone, this may be a read error. The chain recombines TRBV11-1 with TRBJ2-3; D is possibly TRBD1 or TRBD2 (5 bases each). The CDR3 is 18 amino acids. Trimming cost V 5 bases and J 0 bases, with 21 bases left between them. Per the germline V gene, CDR1 is SGHAT and CDR2 is FQDESV (reference sequence). CDR3 protein: CASSQALGAGISTDTQYF. The CDR3 DNA reads TGTGCCAGCAGCCAAGCTCTCGGGGCAGGGATCAGCACAGATACGCAGTATTTT.

At least ten counts were recorded for this clonotype. This chain joins TRBV12-3 or TRBV12-4 and TRBJ1-1, with unresolved D. The CDR3 has 14 residues. V was clipped by 3 bases and J by 4 bases, with 12 bases between them. The CDR3 loop is CASSFLGAGTEAFF. The CDR3 region has the DNA TGTGCCAGCAGTTTTCTGGGCGCGGGCACTGAAGCTTTCTTT.

A few counts support this clonotype. The rearrangement uses TRBV10-3 and TRBJ1-1; 7 bases are shared with TRBD1. Germline trimming cut 3 bases from V and 4 bases from J; bases unmatched to any gene: 5. Germline-derived CDR1 and CDR2 are ENHRY and SYGVKD. This CDR3 comprises 14 residues. CDR3 DNA sequence: TGTGCCATCAGTGAAGACAGGGAGGGCACTGAAGCTTTCTTT. This encodes CAISEDREGTEAFF.